Described below is a single T cell receptor (beta chain) sequence and its context. Use of 60 Vbeta and 13 Jbeta primers characterized the PCR. Clones were read by immunoSEQ multiplex PCR, and TCRdb kept only the in-frame ones, dropping some. The sample lists around 40,000 clones; 75% to 90% were seen once. These data belong to a study of cytomegalovirus exposure and HLA in healthy donors. The sequencing input was PBMCs. This sequence originates from a woman aged 40 to 50 in good health and CMV-seropositive.

The CDR3 DNA is TGTGCCAGCAGTAAAGGCCCAGCGGGGAGCTACAATGAGCAGTTCTTC. It translates to CASSKGPAGSYNEQFF. This sequence joins TRBV7-9 and TRBJ2-1, with TRBD2 matching over 7 bases. The V and J ends lost 6 bases and 3 bases, in that order; junction bases with no gene match: 11. There are 16 residues in the CDR3. Germline V CDR1 and CDR2: SEHNR, FQNEAQ (reference sequence).